This T cell receptor beta chain emerged from a study of shared clonotypes between healthy human individuals. As to this clone: No antigen is known for it.

Trimming cost V 5 bases and J 5 bases, with 9 bases left between them. This CDR3 comprises 12 residues. Germline CDR1 reads SEHNR; CDR2 reads FQNEAQ (reference sequence). Study conclusions and caveats: It was the few donors that limited the genetic and exposure-history diversity represented. Sequencing depth was expected to influence donor clonotype sharing.

Assay used: immunoSEQ multiplex PCR; TCRdb lists only in-frame clones, some missing. The table has about 380,000 clones, just over 95% seen once. Source material: memory CD8+ T cells sorted from blood. The subset denotes: CD45RO+ cells pooled with CCR7-negative TemRA cells. The chain carries TRBV7-9 and TRBJ2-5; no firm D call. The TCR comes from a man aged 30 to 39 in good health. CDR3 sequence: CASSEQKETQYF. DNA of the CDR3: TGTGCCAGCAGCGAACAAAAGGAGACCCAGTACTTC.